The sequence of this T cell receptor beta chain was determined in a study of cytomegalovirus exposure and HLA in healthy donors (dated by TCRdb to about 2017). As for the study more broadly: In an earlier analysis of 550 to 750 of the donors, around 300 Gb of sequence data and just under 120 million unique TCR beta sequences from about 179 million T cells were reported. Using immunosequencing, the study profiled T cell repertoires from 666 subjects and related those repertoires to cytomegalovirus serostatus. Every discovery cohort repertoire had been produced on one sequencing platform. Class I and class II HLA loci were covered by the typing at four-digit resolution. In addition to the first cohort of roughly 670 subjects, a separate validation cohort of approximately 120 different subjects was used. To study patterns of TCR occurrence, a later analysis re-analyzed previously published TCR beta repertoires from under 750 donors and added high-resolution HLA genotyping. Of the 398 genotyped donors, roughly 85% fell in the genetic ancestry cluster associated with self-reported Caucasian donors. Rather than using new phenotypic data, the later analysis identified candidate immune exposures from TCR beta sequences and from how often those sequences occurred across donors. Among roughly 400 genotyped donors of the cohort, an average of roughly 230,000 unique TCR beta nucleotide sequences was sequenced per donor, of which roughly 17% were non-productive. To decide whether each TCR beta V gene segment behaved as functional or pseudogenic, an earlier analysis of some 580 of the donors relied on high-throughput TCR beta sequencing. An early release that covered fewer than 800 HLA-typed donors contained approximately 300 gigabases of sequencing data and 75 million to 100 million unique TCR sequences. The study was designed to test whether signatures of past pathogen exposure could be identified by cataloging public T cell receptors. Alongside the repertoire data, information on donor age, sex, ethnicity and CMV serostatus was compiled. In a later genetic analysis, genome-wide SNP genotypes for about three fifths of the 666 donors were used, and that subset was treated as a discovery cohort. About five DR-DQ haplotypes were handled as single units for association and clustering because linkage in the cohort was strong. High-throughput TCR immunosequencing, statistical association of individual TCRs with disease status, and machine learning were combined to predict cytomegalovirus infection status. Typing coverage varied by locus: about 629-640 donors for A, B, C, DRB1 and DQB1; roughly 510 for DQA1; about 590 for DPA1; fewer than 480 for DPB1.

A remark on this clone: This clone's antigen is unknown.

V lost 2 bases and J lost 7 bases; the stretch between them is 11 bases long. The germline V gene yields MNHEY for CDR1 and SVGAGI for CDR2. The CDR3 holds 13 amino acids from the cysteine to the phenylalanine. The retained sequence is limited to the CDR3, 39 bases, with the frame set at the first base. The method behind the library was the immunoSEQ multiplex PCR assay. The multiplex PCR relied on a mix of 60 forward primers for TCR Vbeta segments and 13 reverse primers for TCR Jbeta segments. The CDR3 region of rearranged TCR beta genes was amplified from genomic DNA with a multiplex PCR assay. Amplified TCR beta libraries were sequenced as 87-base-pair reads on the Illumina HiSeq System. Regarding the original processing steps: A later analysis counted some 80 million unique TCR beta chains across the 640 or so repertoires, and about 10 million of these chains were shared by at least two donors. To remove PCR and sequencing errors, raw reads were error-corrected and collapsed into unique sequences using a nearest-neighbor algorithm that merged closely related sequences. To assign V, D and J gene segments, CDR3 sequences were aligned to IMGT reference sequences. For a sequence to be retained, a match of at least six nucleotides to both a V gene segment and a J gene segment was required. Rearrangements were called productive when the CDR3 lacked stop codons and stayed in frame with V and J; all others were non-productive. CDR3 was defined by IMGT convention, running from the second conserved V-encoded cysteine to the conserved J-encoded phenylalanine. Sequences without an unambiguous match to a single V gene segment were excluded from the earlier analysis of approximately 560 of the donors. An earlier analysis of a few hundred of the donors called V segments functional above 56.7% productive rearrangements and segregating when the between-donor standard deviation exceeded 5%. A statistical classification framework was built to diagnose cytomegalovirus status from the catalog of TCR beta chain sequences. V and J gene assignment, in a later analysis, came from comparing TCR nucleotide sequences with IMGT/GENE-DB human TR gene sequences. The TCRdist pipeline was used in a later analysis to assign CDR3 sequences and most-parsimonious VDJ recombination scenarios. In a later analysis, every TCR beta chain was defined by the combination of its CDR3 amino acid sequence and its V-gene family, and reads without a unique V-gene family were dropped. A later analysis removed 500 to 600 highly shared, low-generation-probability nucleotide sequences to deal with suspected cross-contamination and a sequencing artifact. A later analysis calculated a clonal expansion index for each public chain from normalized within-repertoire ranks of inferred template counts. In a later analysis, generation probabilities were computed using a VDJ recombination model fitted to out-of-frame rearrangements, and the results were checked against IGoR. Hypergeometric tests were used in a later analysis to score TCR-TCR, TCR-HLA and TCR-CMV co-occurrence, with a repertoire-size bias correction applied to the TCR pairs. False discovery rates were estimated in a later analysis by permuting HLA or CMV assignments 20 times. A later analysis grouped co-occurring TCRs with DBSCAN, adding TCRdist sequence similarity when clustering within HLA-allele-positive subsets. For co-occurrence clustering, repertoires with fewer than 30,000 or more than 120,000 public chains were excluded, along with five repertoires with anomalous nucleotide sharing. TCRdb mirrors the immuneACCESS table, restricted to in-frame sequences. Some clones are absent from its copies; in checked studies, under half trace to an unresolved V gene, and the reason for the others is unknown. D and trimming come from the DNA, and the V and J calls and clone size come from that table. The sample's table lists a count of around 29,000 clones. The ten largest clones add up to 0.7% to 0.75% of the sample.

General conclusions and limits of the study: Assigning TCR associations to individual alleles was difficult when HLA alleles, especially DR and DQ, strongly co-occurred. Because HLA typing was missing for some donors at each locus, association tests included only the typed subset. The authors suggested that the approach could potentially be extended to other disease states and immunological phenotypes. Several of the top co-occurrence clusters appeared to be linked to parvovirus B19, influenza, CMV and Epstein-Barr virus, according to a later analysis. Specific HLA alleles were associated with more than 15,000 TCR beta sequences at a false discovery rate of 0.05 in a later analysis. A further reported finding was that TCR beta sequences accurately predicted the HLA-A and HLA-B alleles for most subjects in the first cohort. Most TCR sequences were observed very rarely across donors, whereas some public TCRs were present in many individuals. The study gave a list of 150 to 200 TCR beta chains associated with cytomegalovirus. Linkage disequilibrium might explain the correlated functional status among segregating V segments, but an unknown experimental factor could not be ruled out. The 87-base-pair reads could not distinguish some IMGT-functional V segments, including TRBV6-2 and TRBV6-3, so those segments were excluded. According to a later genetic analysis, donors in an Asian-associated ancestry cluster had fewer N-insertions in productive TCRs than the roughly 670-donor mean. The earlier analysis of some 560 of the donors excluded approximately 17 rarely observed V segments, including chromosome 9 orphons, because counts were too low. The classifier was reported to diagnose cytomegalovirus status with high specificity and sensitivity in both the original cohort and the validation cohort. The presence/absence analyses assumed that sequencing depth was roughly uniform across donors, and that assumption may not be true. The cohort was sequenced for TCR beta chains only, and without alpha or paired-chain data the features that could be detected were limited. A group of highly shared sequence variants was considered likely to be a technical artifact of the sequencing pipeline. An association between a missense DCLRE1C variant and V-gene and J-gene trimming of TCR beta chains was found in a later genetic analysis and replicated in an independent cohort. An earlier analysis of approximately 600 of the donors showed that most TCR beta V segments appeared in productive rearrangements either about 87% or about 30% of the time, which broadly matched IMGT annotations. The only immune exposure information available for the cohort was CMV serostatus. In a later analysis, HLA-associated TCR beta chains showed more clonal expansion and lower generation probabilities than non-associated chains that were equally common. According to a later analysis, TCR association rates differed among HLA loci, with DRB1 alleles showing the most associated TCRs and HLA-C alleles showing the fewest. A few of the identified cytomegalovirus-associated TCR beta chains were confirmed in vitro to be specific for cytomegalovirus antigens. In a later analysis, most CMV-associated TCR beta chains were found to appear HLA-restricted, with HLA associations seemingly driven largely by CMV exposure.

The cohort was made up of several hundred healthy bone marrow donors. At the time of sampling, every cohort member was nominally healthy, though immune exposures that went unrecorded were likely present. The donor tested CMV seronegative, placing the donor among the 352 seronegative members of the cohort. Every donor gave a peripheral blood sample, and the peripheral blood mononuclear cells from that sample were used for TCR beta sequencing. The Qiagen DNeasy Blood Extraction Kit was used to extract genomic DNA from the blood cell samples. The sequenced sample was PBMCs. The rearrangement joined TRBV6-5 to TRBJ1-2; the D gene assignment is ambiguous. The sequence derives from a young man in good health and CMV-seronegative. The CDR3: CASSYTGVSGYTF. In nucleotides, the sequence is TGTGCCAGCAGTTACACGGGTGTCTCTGGCTACACCTTC.